What follows are 20 T cell receptor beta chains derived from one specimen sequenced in a study of blood T cell repertoires in COVID-19. Using immunoSEQ multiplex PCR, the repertoire was profiled, and TCRdb retains in-frame clones only, with some absent. The sample contains 250,000 to 300,000 clones, around four fifths of which appear only once. Sequences were obtained from peripheral blood. The receptor source for this set is a man older than 75 with acute or convalescent COVID-19.

The chain combines TRBV7-9 with TRBJ2-3; 8 bases fit TRBD2. The V and J ends lost 1 base and 5 bases, in that order; junction bases with no gene match: 8. The CDR3 loop spans 16 amino acids. The germline CDR1 and CDR2 sequences are SEHNR and FQNEAQ (reference sequence). CDR3 in DNA: TGTGCCAGCAGCTTAGGGTGGAGCGGGAGCTTAGATACGCAGTATTTT. Translated, it gives CASSLGWSGSLDTQYF. The full variable domain, in which reference TRBV7-9 and TRBJ2-3 provide the parts outside the CDR3, is DTGVSQNPRHKITKRGQNVTFRCDPISEHNRLYWYRQTLGQGPEFLTYFQNEAQLEKSRLLSDRFSAERPKGSFSTLEIQRTEQGDSAMYLCASSLGWSGSLDTQYFGPGTRLTVL.

This clone was counted many times. The chain carries TRBV27 and TRBJ2-1, with no clear D. Trimming left V 8 bases short and J 0 bases short, with 8 bases between. This CDR3 has 13 amino acids. Germline V gives CDR1 MNHEY, CDR2 SMNVEV (reference sequence). DNA of the CDR3: TGTGCCAGCCGTCTGAGCTCCTACAATGAGCAGTTCTTC. Translation gives CASRLSSYNEQFF.

The rearrangement uses TRBV2 and TRBJ2-5, with no clear D. Looked up from germline, CDR1 is SNHLY and CDR2 is FYNNEI. V lost 3 bases, J lost 1 base, and 15 bases lay in between. The CDR3 consists of 16 residues. The CDR3 DNA follows: TGTGCCAGCAGTGAGCGGTACAAGAAGGTCCAAGAGACCCAGTACTTC. This gives the protein CASSERYKKVQETQYF. Looking up the rest from reference TRBV2 and TRBJ2-5 gives the full variable domain: EPEVTQTPSHQVTQMGQEVILRCVPISNHLYFYWYRQILGQKVEFLVSFYNNEISEKSEIFDDQFSVERPDGSNFTLKIRSTKLEDSAMYFCASSERYKKVQETQYFGPGTRLLVL.

The chain combines TRBV29-1 with TRBJ1-1; TRBD1 is a possible D gene (5 bases). The CDR3 has 13 amino acids. Germline CDR1 reads SQVTM; CDR2 reads ANQGSEA. V gave up 3 bases and J gave up 1 base, with 9 bases separating them. The CDR3 coding sequence is TGCAGCGTTGATTGGACACAGAACACTGAAGCTTTCTTT. This codes for CSVDWTQNTEAFF.

The rearrangement links TRBV11-3 to TRBJ2-5; 8 positions match TRBD1. V was clipped by 1 base and J by 5 bases; unmatched bases: 0. The CDR3 consists of 13 residues. CDR1 is SGHNT and CDR2 is YENEEA in the germline V gene. CDR3 nucleotides: TGTGCCAGCAGCTTAGGACAGGGGGAGACCCAGTACTTC. Residues: CASSLGQGETQYF.

This chain uses TRBV6-5 with TRBJ1-2; the D is unclear. V lost 0 bases and J lost 4, with 12 bases in between. The CDR3 contains 15 residues. Germline lookup yields CDR1 MNHEY and CDR2 SVGAGI. The CDR3 protein is CASSYSVTPAYGYTF. The CDR3 nucleotides are TGTGCCAGCAGTTACTCGGTGACACCCGCCTATGGCTACACCTTC.

The chain is built from TRBV6-1 and TRBJ1-2; 7 bases match TRBD1. Germline CDR1 reads MNHNS; CDR2 reads SASEGT. The ends lost 3 bases at V and 7 bases at J; junction bases unmatched: 11. This CDR3 spans 15 amino acids. In DNA, the CDR3 is TGTGCCAGCAGTGAGTTAAAAGGGACAGTCGTTGGCTACACCTTC. It specifies CASSELKGTVVGYTF.

The V and J genes are TRBV28 and TRBJ2-2; TRBD2 might be the D (5 bases). Deletions cut 3 bases from V and 6 bases from J, with 11 bases between. The CDR3 contains 14 residues. Germline CDR1 reads MDHEN; CDR2 reads SYDVKM. CDR3 residues: CASSFSGFAGELFF. The CDR3 DNA reads TGTGCCAGCAGTTTTTCGGGGTTCGCCGGGGAGCTGTTTTTT.

The CDR3 loop reads CASSSSSGTGGSPLHF. The CDR3 DNA reads as TGTGCCAGCAGCTCCTCTTCCGGGACAGGGGGTTCACCCCTCCACTTT. The genes are TRBV11-2 and TRBJ1-6; 11 bases fit TRBD1. Germline lookup yields CDR1 SGHAT and CDR2 FQNNGV. This CDR3 region has 16 residues. The ends lost 4 bases at V and 9 bases at J; junction bases unmatched: 8.

This clone showed up just once. This chain connects TRBV2 to TRBJ1-6; the match to TRBD1 covers 8 bases. The CDR3 loop spans 14 amino acids. V was clipped by 6 bases and J by 10 bases; unmatched bases: 8. The V gene's germline CDR1 is SNHLY and CDR2 FYNNEI. The CDR3 DNA sequence: TGTGCCAGCAGGACCGGGACAGGACGATCACCCCTCCACTTT. It specifies CASRTGTGRSPLHF.

The V gene is TRBV5-1, the J gene TRBJ1-1; D not resolved. There are 16 residues in the CDR3. Trimming shortened V by 0 bases and J by 4 bases, and 16 bases separated the two germline ends. Germline V CDR1 and CDR2: SGHRS, YFSETQ. The chain's CDR3 is CASSLVGLGTGTEAFF. The CDR3 DNA is TGCGCCAGCAGCTTGGTTGGGCTGGGTACTGGCACTGAAGCTTTCTTT.

The chain uses TRBV6-1 and TRBJ2-1; 11 bases line up with TRBD2. CDR3 size: 15 residues. V dropped 5 bases and J dropped 4; count of bases not matched to a gene: 4. Germline CDR1 is MNHNS and CDR2 is SASEGT. The DNA for the CDR3 is TGTGCCAGCAGTTCCGGGACTAGCGGTTACAATGAGCAGTTCTTC. Translated: CASSSGTSGYNEQFF.

The gene calls are TRBV5-5 and TRBJ1-1; TRBD1 is a possible D gene (5 bases). This CDR3 comprises 14 residues. Germline values: CDR1 SGHKS, CDR2 YYEKEE (reference sequence). V was cut by 5 bases and J by 4 bases, with 15 bases left in between. DNA of the CDR3: TGTGCCAGCAGATCTAATAGGGGCTTCACTGAAGCTTTCTTT. Its translation: CASRSNRGFTEAFF. The entire variable domain, with the rest obtained from reference TRBV5-5 and TRBJ1-1, is as follows: DAGVTQSPTHLIKTRGQQVTLRCSPISGHKSVSWYQQVLGQGPQFIFQYYEKEERGRGNFPDRFSARQFPNYSSELNVNALLLGDSALYLCASRSNRGFTEAFFGQGTRLTVV.

This clone was counted at least ten times. The J gene is TRBJ2-1, the V gene TRBV3-1 (or the pseudogene TRBV3-2); the D gene is possibly TRBD2 (5 bases). V lost 1 base and J 8 bases, leaving 15 bases between the germline ends. Germline V gene data show CDR1 as LGHDT and CDR2 as YNNKEL (reference sequence). There are 15 residues in the CDR3. In DNA, the CDR3 is TGTGCCAGCAGCCAAGCTGCGGCAGCGAGGGATGAGCAGTTCTTC. It is translated as CASSQAAAARDEQFF.

This clone was counted only a few times. The chain has TRBV5-1 and TRBJ1-4, with 8 bases lining up with TRBD1. Per the germline V gene, CDR1 is SGHRS and CDR2 is YFSETQ. This CDR3 region has 15 residues. Trimming at V came to 1 base and at J to 4 bases, leaving 3 bases not matched to a gene. The DNA for the CDR3 is TGCGCCAGCAGCTTGTCTGGACAGGGTAATGAAAAACTGTTTTTT. It codes for CASSLSGQGNEKLFF.

The chain couples TRBV5-1 to TRBJ2-7; TRBD2 might be the D (5 bases). Germline CDR1 is SGHRS and CDR2 is YFSETQ. This CDR3 is 14 amino acids long. Trimming took off 2 bases at V and 3 bases at J, with 12 bases between the two ends. CDR3 DNA sequence: TGCGCCAGCAGCTTCCGGGGAGCTATCTACGAGCAGTACTTC. It codes for CASSFRGAIYEQYF. Drawing the rest from reference TRBV5-1 and TRBJ2-7, the complete variable domain is KAGVTQTPRYLIKTRGQQVTLSCSPISGHRSVSWYQQTPGQGLQFLFEYFSETQRNKGNFPGRFSGRQFSNSRSEMNVSTLELGDSALYLCASSFRGAIYEQYFGPGTRLTVT.

Concerning this clone itself: The same CDR3 also results from other DNA sequences found in this sample. J is TRBJ2-2 and V is TRBV20-1; D is uncertain. Germline lookup yields CDR1 DFQATT and CDR2 SNEGSKA (reference sequence). This CDR3 spans 13 amino acids. Trimming cost V 3 bases and J 2 bases, with 7 bases left between them. The CDR3 DNA is TGCAGTGCTAGTAGAGAAAACACCGGGGAGCTGTTTTTT. This codes for CSASRENTGELFF.

The rearrangement uses TRBV27 and TRBJ1-1, with 11 bases aligning to TRBD1. Germline V lookup: CDR1 MNHEY, CDR2 SMNVEV (reference sequence). The CDR3 has 15 residues. The junction had 1 base not matched to a gene; V was cut back by 2 bases and J by 2 bases. DNA for the CDR3: TGTGCCAGCAGTTTAAGGACAGGGGGCAACACTGAAGCTTTCTTT. This gives the protein CASSLRTGGNTEAFF.

The chain links TRBV9 to TRBJ2-2; TRBD2 matches at 13 bases. CDR1 and CDR2 from the germline V gene are SGDLS and YYNGEE. This CDR3 is 15 amino acids long. V trimming: 4 bases; J trimming: 7 bases; junction bases outside the gene matches: 4. DNA for the CDR3: TGTGCCAGCAGCCGGACTAGCGGGAGCCACGGGGAGCTGTTTTTT. Encoded protein: CASSRTSGSHGELFF.

This clone was observed once. The chain links TRBV18 to TRBJ2-3; 9 nucleotides agree with TRBD1. The CDR3 covers 15 residues. Germline V gene sequence: CDR1 KGHSH, CDR2 LQKENI. With V trimmed by 4 bases and J by 4 bases, 6 bases remained unmatched. Here the CDR3 reads CASSRETGGPDTQYF. The CDR3 bases are TGTGCCAGCTCACGAGAGACAGGGGGGCCAGATACGCAGTATTTT.